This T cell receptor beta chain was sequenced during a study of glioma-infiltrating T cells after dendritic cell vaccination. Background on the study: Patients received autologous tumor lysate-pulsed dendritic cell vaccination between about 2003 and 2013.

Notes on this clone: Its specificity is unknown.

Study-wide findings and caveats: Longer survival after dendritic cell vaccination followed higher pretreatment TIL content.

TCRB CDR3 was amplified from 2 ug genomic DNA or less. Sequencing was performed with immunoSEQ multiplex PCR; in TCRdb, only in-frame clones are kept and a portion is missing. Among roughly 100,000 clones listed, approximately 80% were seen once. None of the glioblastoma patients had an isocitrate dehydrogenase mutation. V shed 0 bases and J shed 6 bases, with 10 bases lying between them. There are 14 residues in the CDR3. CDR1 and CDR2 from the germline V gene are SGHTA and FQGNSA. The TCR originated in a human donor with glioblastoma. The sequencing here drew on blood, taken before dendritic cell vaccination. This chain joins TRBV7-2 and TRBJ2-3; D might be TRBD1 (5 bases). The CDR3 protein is CASSLAGRADTQYF. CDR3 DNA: TGTGCCAGCAGCTTAGCGGGGCGCGCGGATACGCAGTATTTT. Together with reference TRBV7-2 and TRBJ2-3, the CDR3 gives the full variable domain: GAGVSQSPSNKVTEKGKDVELRCDPISGHTALYWYRQSLGQGLEFLIYFQGNSAPDKSGLPSDRFSAERTGGSVSTLTIQRTQQEDSAVYLCASSLAGRADTQYFGPGTRLTVL.